This TCR beta chain was captured by sequencing in a study of CD8+CD57+ T cells in acquired aplastic anemia. Germline V gene data show CDR1 as SEHNR and CDR2 as FQNEAQ (reference sequence). Germline trimming cut 1 base from V and 0 bases from J; bases unmatched to any gene: 4. This CDR3 has 16 residues. A few counts support this clonotype. Profiling of TCR beta VDJ combinations and CDR3 sequences used genomic DNA as template. TCRdb itself ran the reads through MiXCR, one entry per CDR3 protein. The profile shows around 190,000 distinct CDR3 sequences, 60% to 65% of them singletons. The sequence came from a human donor in good health. The rearrangement joins TRBV7-9 to TRBJ2-7; 9 positions match TRBD2. The sequenced material came from sorted CD4+, CD8+, or CD8+CD57+ T cells (not recorded which) from PBMCs. As DNA, the CDR3 is TGTGCCAGCAGCTTAGTGGCGGGAGGGCCCTCCTACGAGCAGTACTTC. Its translation is CASSLVAGGPSYEQYF.